This T cell receptor (beta chain) emerged from a study of cytomegalovirus exposure and HLA in healthy donors. PCR involved 60 Vbeta and 13 Jbeta primers. Some clones are missing from TCRdb's copy, which holds only in-frame ones; the method was immunoSEQ multiplex PCR. The sample lists 99,000 or so clones, approximately 81% occurring once. The source material was PBMCs. The sequence came from a male donor in good health and CMV-seropositive.

As DNA, the CDR3 is TGTGCCAGTAGCCGGACAGGGAACTATGGCTACACCTTC. It encodes CASSRTGNYGYTF. The chain uses TRBV19 and TRBJ1-2; 8 bases fit TRBD1. The ends lost 6 bases at V and 2 bases at J; junction bases unmatched: 2. Germline V gene sequence: CDR1 LNHDA, CDR2 SQIVND (reference sequence). This CDR3 region has 13 residues.